The clone carrying this T cell receptor beta chain was counted a few times. TCRdb re-analysed the RT-PCR reads in MiXCR, keeping a single row per CDR3 protein. This sample has about 960,000 distinct CDR3 sequences, with roughly 17% found just once. V was clipped by 6 bases and J by 1 base, with 13 bases between them. The CDR3 contains 14 residues. CDR1 is LNHNV and CDR2 is YYDKDF in the germline V gene (reference sequence). This sample was included in a study of patients and donors after allogeneic stem cell transplantation. This chain connects TRBV15 to TRBJ2-7; tentative D call: TRBD2 (6 bases). This TCR was recovered from a human donor who was either an allogeneic HSCT recipient or a stem cell or donor lymphocyte infusion donor (not recorded which). It is not recorded whose cells these are; they may come from a transplant donor. Specimen: blood, either unsorted or a sorted T cell fraction (not recorded which). In DNA, the CDR3 is TGTGCCACCAGATACGGGGGTGGGTCCTACGAGCAGTACTTC. It codes for CATRYGGGSYEQYF.